This T cell receptor (beta chain) was recovered during a study of T cell responses to AZD1222 COVID-19 vaccine. Profiling relied on immunoSEQ multiplex PCR, and the TCRdb table lists in-frame clones only, not all of them. The sample holds about 120,000 clones, around 85% seen once. The CDR3 runs to 17 residues. V shed 0 bases, J shed 0 bases, and the junction held 3 bases outside the gene matches. Germline V gene sequence: CDR1 SNHLY, CDR2 FYNNEI. The sequence was obtained from an adult in good health. Here the sequenced sample was peripheral blood, taken on day 0 of AZD1222 vaccination. V usage is TRBV2 and J usage is TRBJ2-7; TRBD2 matches 12 bases. CDR3 coding DNA: TGTGCCAGCAGTGAAGCCGGACTAGCGGGGTACTCCTACGAGCAGTACTTC. This codes for CASSEAGLAGYSYEQYF. The full variable domain, its missing parts supplied by reference TRBV2 and TRBJ2-7, is EPEVTQTPSHQVTQMGQEVILRCVPISNHLYFYWYRQILGQKVEFLVSFYNNEISEKSEIFDDQFSVERPDGSNFTLKIRSTKLEDSAMYFCASSEAGLAGYSYEQYFGPGTRLTVT.